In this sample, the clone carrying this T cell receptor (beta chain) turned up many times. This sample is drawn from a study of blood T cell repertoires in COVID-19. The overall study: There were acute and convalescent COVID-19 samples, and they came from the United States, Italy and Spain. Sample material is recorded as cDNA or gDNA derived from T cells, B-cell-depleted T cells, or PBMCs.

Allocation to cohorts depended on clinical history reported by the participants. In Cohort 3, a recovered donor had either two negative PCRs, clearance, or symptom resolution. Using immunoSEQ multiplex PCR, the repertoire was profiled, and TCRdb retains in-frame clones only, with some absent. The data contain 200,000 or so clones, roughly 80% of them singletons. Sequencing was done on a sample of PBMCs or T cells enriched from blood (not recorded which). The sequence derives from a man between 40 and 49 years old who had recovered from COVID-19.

The CDR3 bases are TGTGCCAGCAGCTTGCCCCGGCTATCCGGAGGCGATGAGCAGTTCTTC. Translation gives CASSLPRLSGGDEQFF. The V and J genes are TRBV5-5 and TRBJ2-1; possible D gene TRBD2, 5 bases. The V and J ends lost 1 base and 8 bases respectively, with 19 bases between them. The germline CDR1 and CDR2 sequences are SGHKS and YYEKEE (reference sequence). The length of the CDR3 is 16 residues.